The rows below give T cell receptor beta chains drawn from one sample of a study of blood T cell repertoires in COVID-19. Here immunoSEQ multiplex PCR was the method, and the copy in TCRdb shows in-frame clones only, minus some. The sample contains a few hundred thousand clones, around 90% of which appear only once. Sequencing was done on a sample of peripheral blood. The receptor source for this set is a woman in her thirties with COVID-19, enrolled during active disease. Both conserved end residues are part of each CDR3. The D gene is left open where the match is weak. Clone size appears in some rows only: once, few, many, or a class for an expanded clone.

j_gene | abundance | d_gene | v_gene | CDR3nt | CDR3aa
TRBJ1-5 | . | . | TRBV3-1/TRBV3-2 | TGTGCCAGCAGCCAAGAGAGCAACGGGCAGCCCCAGCATTTT | CASSQESNGQPQHF
TRBJ2-5 | once | TRBD2 | TRBV30 | TGTGCCTGGAGTGCCCCGAGGACTAGCGGGAGAACTAAAGAGACCCAGTACTTC | CAWSAPRTSGRTKETQYF
TRBJ1-2 | . | . | TRBV5-1 | TGCGCCAGCAGCTTGGTTGCAGGCAACTATGGCTACACCTTC | CASSLVAGNYGYTF
TRBJ1-2 | . | TRBD1 | TRBV6-2/TRBV6-3 | TGTGCCAGCAGTTACTTCGGGACAGACTATGGCTACACCTTC | CASSYFGTDYGYTF
TRBJ2-5 | . | . | TRBV24-1 | TGTGCCACCAGTGATGCGGCGGGGGCGGGGGAGACCCAGTACTTC | CATSDAAGAGETQYF
TRBJ1-4 | . | TRBD1 | TRBV28 | TGTGCCAGCTACGATGGACAGGGGGGTGAAAAACTGTTTTTT | CASYDGQGGEKLFF
TRBJ2-1 | . | . | TRBV5-6 | TGTGCCAGCAGACCAACTACCAGCTCCTACAATGAGCAGTTCTTC | CASRPTTSSYNEQFF
TRBJ2-3 | . | TRBD1 | TRBV6-2/TRBV6-3 | TGTGCCAGCAGTTACACCCCGACAGGGGGGCTGAGCACAGATACGCAGTATTTT | CASSYTPTGGLSTDTQYF
TRBJ2-4 | . | TRBD2 | TRBV13 | TGTGCCAGCAGCCTAACTCCTGGACTAGCGGCCGCCAAAAACATTCAGTACTTC | CASSLTPGLAAAKNIQYF
TRBJ1-6 | . | TRBD1 | TRBV7-8 | TGTGCCAGCAGCTTAGGTTTTTGGGGGACAGGGGACCGTTCACCCCTCCACTTT | CASSLGFWGTGDRSPLHF
TRBJ2-7 | . | . | TRBV28 | TGTGCCAGCAGTGCCATTGCGGCAGGGTTGAGCTCCTACGAGCAGTACTTC | CASSAIAAGLSSYEQYF
TRBJ2-3 | . | TRBD2 | TRBV6-2/TRBV6-3 | TGTGCCAGCAGTCCCCTGCCGACTAGCGGGGGACTCACAGATACGCAGTATTTT | CASSPLPTSGGLTDTQYF
TRBJ2-2 | once | TRBD2 | TRBV5-4 | TGTGCCAGCAGCGGCGGCCCAGCGGGAGACACCGGGGAGCTGTTTTTT | CASSGGPAGDTGELFF
TRBJ2-5 | . | TRBD1 | TRBV14 | TGTGCCAGCAGCCAAGCCGGGACAGCGGAAGAGACCCAGTACTTC | CASSQAGTAEETQYF